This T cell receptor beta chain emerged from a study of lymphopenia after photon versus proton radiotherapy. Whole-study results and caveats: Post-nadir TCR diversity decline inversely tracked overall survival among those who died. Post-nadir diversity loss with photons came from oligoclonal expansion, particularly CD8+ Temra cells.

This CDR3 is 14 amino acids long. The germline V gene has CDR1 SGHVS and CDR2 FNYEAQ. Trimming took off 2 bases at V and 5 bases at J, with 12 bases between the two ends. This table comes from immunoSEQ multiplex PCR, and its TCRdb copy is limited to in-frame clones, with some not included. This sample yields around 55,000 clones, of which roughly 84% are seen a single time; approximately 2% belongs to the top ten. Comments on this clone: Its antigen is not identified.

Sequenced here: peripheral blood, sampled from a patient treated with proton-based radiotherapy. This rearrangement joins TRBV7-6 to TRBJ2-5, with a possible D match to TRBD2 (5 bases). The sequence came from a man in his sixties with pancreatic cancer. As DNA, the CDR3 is TGTGCCAGCAGCTTATTCACTAGGGCCGAGACCCAGTACTTC. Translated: CASSLFTRAETQYF. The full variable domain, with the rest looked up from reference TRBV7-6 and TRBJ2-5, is GAGVSQSPRYKVTKRGQDVALRCDPISGHVSLYWYRQALGQGPEFLTYFNYEAQQDKSGLPNDRFSAERPEGSISTLTIQRTEQRDSAMYRCASSLFTRAETQYFGPGTRLLVL.